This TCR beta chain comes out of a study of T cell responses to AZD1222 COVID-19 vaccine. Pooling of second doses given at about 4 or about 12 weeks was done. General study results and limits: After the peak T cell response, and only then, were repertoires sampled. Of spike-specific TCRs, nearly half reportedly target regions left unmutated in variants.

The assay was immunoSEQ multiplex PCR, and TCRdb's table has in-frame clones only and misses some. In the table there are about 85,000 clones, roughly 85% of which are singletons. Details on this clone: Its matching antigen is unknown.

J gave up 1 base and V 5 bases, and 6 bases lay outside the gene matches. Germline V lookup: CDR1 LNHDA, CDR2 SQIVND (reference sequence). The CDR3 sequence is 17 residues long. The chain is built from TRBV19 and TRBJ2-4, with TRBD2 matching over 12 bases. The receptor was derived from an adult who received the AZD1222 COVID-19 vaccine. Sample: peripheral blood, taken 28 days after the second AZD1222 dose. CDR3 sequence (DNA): TGTGCCAGTAGTGTCGGACTAGCGGGGCACGCCAAAAACATTCAGTACTTC. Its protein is CASSVGLAGHAKNIQYF.